This is a list of T cell receptor beta chains from one sample in a study of T-cell memory formation after mild COVID-19. TCRdb analysed the 5' RACE reads with MiXCR anew, one entry per CDR3 protein. The data show fewer than 650,000 distinct CDR3 sequences, around 15% seen once. What was sequenced was PBMCs or a T cell subset sorted from them (not recorded which). The receptors stem from an adult woman who had mild COVID-19 (a few samples of this study predate the infection). Cell type and time point are not known. CDR3s include the opening cysteine and the closing phenylalanine or tryptophan. Fields, in order: clone size, V gene, J gene, CDR3 protein. Where a row states a size, it is once, few, many or the class of an expanded clone; other rows omit it.

clone_size: .
v_call: TRBV6-5
j_call: TRBJ2-3
cdr3_aa: CASRDGTDTQYF

clone_size: few
v_call: TRBV19
j_call: TRBJ1-2
cdr3_aa: CASSDGGYTF

clone_size: .
v_call: TRBV4-3
j_call: TRBJ2-7
cdr3_aa: CASSHSSGPSYEQYF

clone_size: .
v_call: TRBV20-1
j_call: TRBJ1-1
cdr3_aa: CSVPTGGASFF

clone_size: .
v_call: TRBV5-1
j_call: TRBJ2-3
cdr3_aa: CASSLGTGDADTQYF

clone_size: few
v_call: TRBV15
j_call: TRBJ1-4
cdr3_aa: CATSSHRGATNEKLFF

clone_size: few
v_call: TRBV29-1
j_call: TRBJ2-3
cdr3_aa: CSVAPTGASTDTQYF

clone_size: .
v_call: TRBV2
j_call: TRBJ1-3
cdr3_aa: CASSAGQGSSGNTIYF

clone_size: few
v_call: TRBV20-1
j_call: TRBJ1-5
cdr3_aa: CSAQGGGNQPQHF

clone_size: .
v_call: TRBV7-3
j_call: TRBJ2-6
cdr3_aa: CASSSSLGANVLTF

clone_size: .
v_call: TRBV4-3
j_call: TRBJ1-6
cdr3_aa: CASSQDPSRGLHF

clone_size: few
v_call: TRBV7-2
j_call: TRBJ2-5
cdr3_aa: CASSFQAGQETQYF

clone_size: .
v_call: TRBV6-1
j_call: TRBJ1-1
cdr3_aa: CASSEGQDREAFF

clone_size: .
v_call: TRBV20-1
j_call: TRBJ2-2
cdr3_aa: CSARALGGLNTGELFF

clone_size: few
v_call: TRBV29-1
j_call: TRBJ2-1
cdr3_aa: CSGLAGRYQFF

clone_size: .
v_call: TRBV4-3
j_call: TRBJ2-1
cdr3_aa: CASSQELAVTLGQFF

clone_size: .
v_call: TRBV5-1
j_call: TRBJ2-1
cdr3_aa: CASSLDSLGVSVF

clone_size: few
v_call: TRBV7-2
j_call: TRBJ2-1
cdr3_aa: CASSFRGHDEQFF

clone_size: few
v_call: TRBV7-2
j_call: TRBJ2-4
cdr3_aa: CASSWVGGIQYF

clone_size: many
v_call: TRBV9
j_call: TRBJ2-5
cdr3_aa: CASSGDGKETQYF

clone_size: .
v_call: TRBV2
j_call: TRBJ2-3
cdr3_aa: CASSVSSSTDTQYF

clone_size: few
v_call: TRBV12-3/TRBV12-4
j_call: TRBJ1-1
cdr3_aa: CASSLAGEYTEAFF

clone_size: .
v_call: TRBV28
j_call: TRBJ2-7
cdr3_aa: CASSLARTNPRDPTGEQYF

clone_size: few
v_call: TRBV4-3
j_call: TRBJ2-2
cdr3_aa: CASSQVLITGELFF

clone_size: few
v_call: TRBV11-2
j_call: TRBJ1-1
cdr3_aa: CASSLPTGLIGSEAFF

clone_size: few
v_call: TRBV11-3
j_call: TRBJ1-1
cdr3_aa: CASSLELDRGTEAFF

clone_size: few
v_call: TRBV7-6
j_call: TRBJ2-2
cdr3_aa: CASSPRASTGELFF

clone_size: few
v_call: TRBV30
j_call: TRBJ2-2
cdr3_aa: CAWSVGGGNTGELFF